This T cell receptor beta chain was observed in a study of Tregs in tolerant kidney transplant recipients. The CDR3 totals 15 residues. Germline-derived CDR1 and CDR2 are MNHEY and SMNVEV (reference sequence). After removal of 10 bases from V and 8 bases from J, the junction contained 18 bases not matched to a gene. Assay: immunoSEQ multiplex PCR; the TCRdb copy retains only in-frame clones and omits some. Of 110,000 or so clones in the sample, around 94% were seen once. The source is a human donor in good health. This chain uses TRBV27 with TRBJ1-2, with TRBD1 matching over 8 bases. The sequencing sample was made of CD4+ T cells from blood. This CDR3 reads CATTQSRRGLHGYTF. The DNA for the CDR3 is TGTGCCACCACACAGTCTCGCAGGGGGCTCCACGGCTACACCTTC.